The 22 T cell receptor beta chains below come from one sample, sequenced in a study of cytomegalovirus exposure and HLA in healthy donors. The PCR used 60 Vbeta and 13 Jbeta primers. The protocol was immunoSEQ multiplex PCR, while the TCRdb copy is restricted to in-frame clones and leaves out a portion. The data contain 150,000 to 200,000 clones, around three quarters of them singletons. What was sequenced was PBMCs. The receptor source for this set is a male donor in good health and CMV-seronegative.

V and J are TRBV28 and TRBJ2-7; D unresolved. This CDR3 is built from 12 residues. Trimming pared 5 bases from V and 2 bases from J, leaving 7 bases between. CDR1 MDHEN and CDR2 SYDVKM come from the germline V gene. CDR3 protein: CASSPSPYEQYF. In DNA form, the CDR3 reads TGTGCCAGCAGTCCCTCCCCCTACGAGCAGTACTTC.

In its sample, this clone was seen a few times. The V and J genes are TRBV5-1 and TRBJ2-1; no clear D gene. Germline CDR1 is SGHRS and CDR2 is YFSETQ. Trimming left V 3 bases short and J 7 bases short, with 14 bases between. This CDR3 is 14 amino acids long. The CDR3 reads CASSSSSFRNEQFF. The DNA for the CDR3 is TGCGCCAGCAGCTCCTCTTCCTTCAGGAATGAGCAGTTCTTC.

The chain couples TRBV20-1 to TRBJ2-3; D may be TRBD2 (6 bases). This CDR3 has 11 residues. In germline, CDR1 is DFQATT, CDR2 SNEGSKA (reference sequence). Trimming removed 6 bases at V and 3 bases at J, with 7 bases between. This CDR3 reads CSAGGTDTQYF. The CDR3, as DNA: TGCAGTGCCGGGGGAACAGATACGCAGTATTTT.

This chain links TRBV18 with TRBJ1-2, with a weak D call TRBD1 (6 bases). CDR1 KGHSH and CDR2 LQKENI come from the germline V gene. Trimming took off 3 bases at V and 3 bases at J, with 17 bases between the two ends. This CDR3 has 16 residues. The CDR3 region is CASSPLQGDYHYGYTF. The CDR3 coding sequence is TGTGCCAGCTCACCTTTACAGGGTGACTATCACTATGGCTACACCTTC.

This chain uses TRBV7-6 with TRBJ1-1; 10 bases are shared with TRBD1. J gave up 2 bases and V 3 bases, and 3 bases lay outside the gene matches. The CDR3 covers 15 residues. CDR1 is SGHVS and CDR2 is FNYEAQ in the germline V gene. The DNA for the CDR3 is TGTGCCAGCAGCTTGGACAGGGGGTTTAACACTGAAGCTTTCTTT. Amino acids: CASSLDRGFNTEAFF.

CDR3 sequence reads: CASSPSRTGPGTRNSPLHF. The CDR3 bases are TGTGCCAGCTCACCGTCACGCACGGGTCCCGGGACAAGAAATTCACCCCTCCACTTT. The chain couples TRBV18 to TRBJ1-6, with D possibly matching TRBD1 (6 bases). This CDR3 region has 19 residues. Germline assignment: CDR1 KGHSH and CDR2 LQKENI. The germline V and J ends were trimmed by 3 bases and 7 bases, with 25 bases remaining between them.

This clone was counted between two and nine times. This sequence joins TRBV30 and TRBJ1-4, with D hard to call. Germline-derived CDR1 and CDR2 are GTSNPN and SVGIG (reference sequence). The V end was cut by 2 bases, the J end by 10 bases, with 14 bases between. The CDR3 totals 13 residues. CDR3 sequence reads: CAWSSLREGKLFF. CDR3 DNA: TGTGCCTGGAGTTCCCTAAGGGAGGGAAAACTGTTTTTT.

CDR3 sequence reads: CASSLSGVNTEAFF. The CDR3 DNA sequence: TGTGCCAGCAGTTTGTCAGGGGTGAACACTGAAGCTTTCTTT. The chain couples TRBV27 to TRBJ1-1, with TRBD1 as a possible D gene (6 bases). This CDR3 comprises 14 residues. With 3 bases removed from V and 0 bases from J, the gap between germline ends came to 8 bases. Germline V lookup: CDR1 MNHEY, CDR2 SMNVEV (reference sequence).

This clone was observed a few times. The V call is TRBV5-8, the J call TRBJ2-3; tentative D call: TRBD1 (6 bases). There are 14 residues in the CDR3. Per germline, CDR1 SGHTS and CDR2 YDEGEE. The V gene lost 1 base and the J gene lost 1 base, with 7 bases spanning the gap. CDR3 DNA: TGTGCCAGCAGCTTGAGACAGGGCACAGATACGCAGTATTTT. It encodes CASSLRQGTDTQYF.

The chain carries TRBV30 and TRBJ2-5; D is undetermined. This CDR3 comprises 14 residues. Trimming took off 7 bases at V and 5 bases at J, with 20 bases between the two ends. Germline loops: CDR1 GTSNPN, CDR2 SVGIG (reference sequence). The CDR3 here is CAYTVLGIRETQYF. CDR3 nucleotides: TGTGCCTACACAGTATTGGGCATCCGGGAGACCCAGTACTTC.

The chain uses TRBV6-5 and TRBJ1-1; weak D call: TRBD1 (5 bases). Per germline, CDR1 MNHEY and CDR2 SVGAGI. This CDR3 is 14 amino acids long. V lost 2 bases to trimming and J lost 3 bases, with 10 bases between them. This chain's CDR3 is CASSYGTGYTEAFF. The CDR3, as DNA: TGTGCCAGCAGTTACGGAACAGGCTACACTGAAGCTTTCTTT.

The rearrangement joins TRBV15 to TRBJ1-4, with D maybe TRBD1 (5 bases). Germline V lookup: CDR1 LNHNV, CDR2 YYDKDF (reference sequence). The V and J ends lost 3 bases and 8 bases respectively, with 19 bases between them. The CDR3 sequence is 16 residues long. DNA of the CDR3: TGTGCCACCAGCAGCCGAACAATCCCTGGGGCGGAAAAACTGTTTTTT. It translates to CATSSRTIPGAEKLFF.

In its sample, this clone was seen once. The chain carries TRBV27 and TRBJ2-5; D unresolved. The CDR3 loop spans 13 amino acids. The germline V and J ends were trimmed by 4 bases and 5 bases, with 11 bases remaining between them. Germline V gene data show CDR1 as MNHEY and CDR2 as SMNVEV (reference sequence). The CDR3 is CASSSPAVETQYF. DNA for the CDR3: TGTGCCAGCAGTTCCCCCGCAGTGGAGACCCAGTACTTC.

The chain carries TRBV7-3 and TRBJ2-3, with D possibly being TRBD1 (6 bases). V shed 5 bases and J shed 4 bases, with 13 bases lying between them. This CDR3 contains 14 residues. Germline V lookup: CDR1 SGHTA, CDR2 FQGTGA. This CDR3 is CASSPQGLADTQYF. CDR3 sequence (DNA): TGTGCCAGCAGCCCACAGGGTCTTGCAGATACGCAGTATTTT.

The gene calls are TRBV29-1 and TRBJ2-2; 8 nucleotides agree with TRBD2. The CDR3 has 14 residues. With V trimmed by 6 bases and J by 6 bases, 9 bases remained unmatched. The germline V gene has CDR1 SQVTM and CDR2 ANQGSEA. The CDR3 is CSVGETSGPGELFF. Written as DNA, the CDR3 is TGCAGCGTCGGCGAAACTAGCGGTCCCGGGGAGCTGTTTTTT.

This chain connects TRBV6-5 to TRBJ2-7; D gene ambiguous. Germline values: CDR1 MNHEY, CDR2 SVGAGI. Trimming shortened V by 0 bases and J by 2 bases, and 11 bases separated the two germline ends. CDR3 size: 15 residues. CDR3 sequence reads: CASSYSRLVTYEQYF. CDR3 bases: TGTGCCAGCAGTTACTCGAGACTGGTGACCTACGAGCAGTACTTC.

The chain carries TRBV29-1 and TRBJ2-3, with TRBD2 matching over 9 bases. The CDR3 is 14 residues long. J gave up 0 bases and V 8 bases, and 6 bases lay outside the gene matches. Germline CDR1 SQVTM, CDR2 ANQGSEA. The CDR3 region is CSLPSGGSTDTQYF. In DNA form, the CDR3 reads TGCAGCCTGCCCAGCGGGGGGAGCACAGATACGCAGTATTTT.

This clone was detected a few times. The J gene is TRBJ1-2, the V gene TRBV2; 9 nucleotides line up with TRBD1. Per germline, CDR1 SNHLY and CDR2 FYNNEI. The CDR3 is 13 amino acids. V lost 6 bases to trimming and J lost 7 bases; unmatched junction nucleotides: 6. The CDR3 region has the DNA TGTGCCAGCAGGCAAGACAGGGGGGCTGGCTACACCTTC. This codes for CASRQDRGAGYTF.

The CDR3 DNA follows: TGCGCCAGCAGCGACAGTCCTGGTGGCACAGATACGCAGTATTTT. Translated: CASSDSPGGTDTQYF. The V gene is TRBV5-1, the J gene TRBJ2-3, with a weak D call TRBD1 (5 bases). The V gene's germline CDR1 is SGHRS and CDR2 YFSETQ. V was pared by 4 bases and J by 1 base, with 13 bases between. This CDR3 region has 15 residues.

The chain uses TRBV7-2 and TRBJ1-1; maybe TRBD1 (5 bases). CDR1 and CDR2 (germline): SGHTA, FQGNSA. This CDR3 is built from 14 residues. Trimming pared 7 bases from V and 5 bases from J, leaving 17 bases between. The CDR3 here is CASNNGQGTTEAFF. CDR3 bases: TGTGCCAGCAACAATGGGCAGGGTACGACTGAAGCTTTCTTT. Supplemented by reference TRBV7-2 and TRBJ1-1, the full variable domain reads GAGVSQSPSNKVTEKGKDVELRCDPISGHTALYWYRQSLGQGLEFLIYFQGNSAPDKSGLPSDRFSAERTGGSVSTLTIQRTQQEDSAVYLCASNNGQGTTEAFFGQGTRLTVV.

The rearrangement links TRBV5-1 to TRBJ1-1; 10 nucleotides line up with TRBD1. This CDR3 has 20 residues. The V and J ends lost 3 bases and 0 bases, in that order; junction bases with no gene match: 17. Germline CDR1 and CDR2: SGHRS and YFSETQ. The CDR3 sequence is CASSSAGQGGVFGLNTEAFF. In nucleotides, the CDR3 is TGCGCCAGCAGCTCGGCCGGACAGGGGGGGGTTTTTGGTCTGAACACTGAAGCTTTCTTT.

With regard to this clone: The junction and the germline gene differ at one end; a read error may be behind it. The CDR3: CAGRRDRGTDTQYF. The CDR3 DNA reads as TGTGCCGGCAGACGGGACAGGGGGACAGATACGCAGTATTTT. The V and J genes are TRBV6-5 and TRBJ2-3; 11 positions agree with TRBD1. This CDR3 contains 14 residues. Per germline, CDR1 MNHEY and CDR2 SVGAGI.